The 12 T cell receptor beta chains below were found in one sample sequenced in a study of blood T cell repertoires in COVID-19. Repertoires were generated with immunoSEQ multiplex PCR, while TCRdb's copy carries only in-frame clones and drops some. The table records fewer than 85,000 clones, about 86% of them present only once. The sample consisted of peripheral blood. The receptor source for this set is a human donor in a cohort sampled during active COVID-19.

The chain uses TRBV7-2 and TRBJ2-7; D possibly corresponds to TRBD1 (5 bases). CDR3 length: 15 residues. V was pared by 1 base and J by 2 bases, with 12 bases between. Germline V gives CDR1 SGHTA, CDR2 FQGNSA. CDR3 protein: CASSLVQAGPYEQYF. The DNA of the CDR3 is TGTGCCAGCAGCTTAGTCCAGGCAGGGCCCTACGAGCAGTACTTC.

This clone was counted ten times or more. In DNA form, the CDR3 reads TGTGCCAGCAGCCGTACGGGACAGCATAATTCACCCCTCCACTTT. Translating gives CASSRTGQHNSPLHF. The genes are TRBV7-3 and TRBJ1-6; 7 bases agree with TRBD1. This CDR3 is built from 15 residues. Germline CDR1 and CDR2: SGHTA and FQGTGA. V dropped 5 bases and J dropped 5; count of bases not matched to a gene: 6.

The V call is TRBV12-3 or TRBV12-4, the J call TRBJ2-1; TRBD1 is a possible D gene (6 bases). The V and J ends lost 2 bases and 6 bases respectively, with 8 bases between them. This CDR3 is built from 13 residues. The CDR3 loop reads CASSLNRVNEQFF. CDR3 nucleotide sequence: TGTGCCAGCAGTTTAAACAGGGTCAATGAGCAGTTCTTC.

The genes are TRBV5-6 and TRBJ1-4; D uncertain. V lost 0 bases and J 3 bases, leaving 6 bases between the germline ends. The CDR3 length is 14 residues. Germline CDR1 SGHDT, CDR2 YYEEEE. The CDR3 DNA reads as TGTGCCAGCAGCTTGGGGCCAGCTAATGAAAAACTGTTTTTT. Protein: CASSLGPANEKLFF.

V usage is TRBV4-2 and J usage is TRBJ2-3; 7 bases map to TRBD1. After removal of 6 bases from V and 2 bases from J, the junction contained 5 bases not matched to a gene. Germline lookup yields CDR1 LGHNA and CDR2 YNFKEQ. The CDR3 runs 14 residues. The CDR3 nucleotides read TGTGCCAGCAGGACCGGGACAGACACAGATACGCAGTATTTT. Translated, it gives CASRTGTDTDTQYF.

The chain joins TRBV11-3 to TRBJ1-1; D perhaps matches TRBD1 (6 bases). The CDR3 runs 13 residues. Looked up from germline, CDR1 is SGHNT and CDR2 is YENEEA. V lost 6 bases to trimming and J lost 1 base, with 9 bases between them. CDR3 DNA sequence: TGTGCCAGCAGTTCCAGGGGGAACACTGAAGCTTTCTTT. This codes for CASSSRGNTEAFF. Full variable domain (outside the CDR3, taken from reference TRBV11-3 and TRBJ1-1): EAGVVQSPRYKIIEKKQPVAFWCNPISGHNTLYWYLQNLGQGPELLIRYENEEAVDDSQLPKDRFSAERLKGVDSTLKIQPAELGDSAVYLCASSSRGNTEAFFGQGTRLTVV.

The V and J genes are TRBV7-9 and TRBJ2-2, with TRBD2 matching 7 bases. Losses at the gene ends were 1 base for V and 1 base for J; bases not matched to a gene: 3. Per the germline V gene, CDR1 is SEHNR and CDR2 is FQNEAQ (reference sequence). The CDR3 is 16 residues long. CDR3 protein: CASSLVSGVNTGELFF. CDR3 bases: TGTGCCAGCAGCTTAGTAAGCGGGGTGAACACCGGGGAGCTGTTTTTT.

The rearrangement links TRBV5-5 to TRBJ1-1; no clear D. CDR1 SGHKS and CDR2 YYEKEE come from the germline V gene (reference sequence). This CDR3 comprises 17 residues. V gave up 0 bases and J gave up 5 bases, with 20 bases separating them. The CDR3 loop reads CASSLVVIGRVGTEAFF. The CDR3 coding sequence is TGTGCCAGCAGCTTGGTAGTTATAGGGAGGGTTGGGACTGAAGCTTTCTTT.

This clone occurred a few times. V and J are TRBV19 and TRBJ2-1; 10 nucleotides line up with TRBD2. The CDR3 has 16 amino acids. J lost 3 bases, V lost 8 bases, and 10 bases had no gene match. Germline V gene sequence: CDR1 LNHDA, CDR2 SQIVND (reference sequence). Here the CDR3 DNA reads TGTGCCAGTTGCGTTAATAGCGGGGGGAACTACAATGAGCAGTTCTTC. Translation gives CASCVNSGGNYNEQFF.

The chain combines TRBV6-5 with TRBJ2-4; weak D call: TRBD2 (5 bases). The germline V gene has CDR1 MNHEY and CDR2 SVGAGI. With 8 bases removed from V and 1 base from J, the gap between germline ends came to 15 bases. The CDR3 length is 15 residues. CDR3 residues: CASATGRGAKNIQYF. DNA for the CDR3: TGTGCCAGCGCTACCGGCCGGGGTGCCAAAAACATTCAGTACTTC.

This sequence joins TRBV5-1 and TRBJ1-2; D gene uncertain. This CDR3 is 15 amino acids long. V was cut by 4 bases and J by 3 bases, with 16 bases left in between. Per germline, CDR1 SGHRS and CDR2 YFSETQ. CDR3 region: CASSQTGDGDYGYTF. The CDR3 nucleotides read TGCGCCAGCAGCCAAACCGGCGACGGGGACTATGGCTACACCTTC.

The chain links TRBV5-6 to TRBJ2-7, with D uncertain. The CDR3 runs 13 residues. The V gene lost 0 bases and the J gene lost 3 bases, with 7 bases spanning the gap. CDR1 is SGHDT, CDR2 YYEEEE, per germline. Here the CDR3 reads CASSLGRSYEQYF. The CDR3, as DNA: TGTGCCAGCAGCTTGGGACGGAGCTACGAGCAGTACTTC.